Listed here is a single T cell receptor (beta chain). Its matching antigen is unknown. This sample was included in a study of blood T cells in healthy people across ages. Overall study results and limits: Donors of long life had a larger count of naive CD4+ cells and greater diversity than aged donors.

Drawing of peripheral blood yielded about 9.6 milliliters from each donor. Isolated per sample were at least 6 million PBMCs. It was with a sample-barcoded 5' primer and a J-beta primer mix that a second PCR of roughly 6 to 12 cycles was run. Via MiXCR, TCRdb re-called the 5' RACE reads, giving one row per CDR3 protein. Here the sample spans 750,000 to 850,000 distinct CDR3 sequences, 25% being singletons. The germline V gene encodes CDR1 MDHEN and CDR2 SYDVKM. V lost 0 bases to trimming and J lost 5 bases; unmatched junction nucleotides: 5. This CDR3 spans 15 amino acids. These data were also filed under a second study, of T cells of mothers and their children. That source notes: It was found that thymic selection shapes TCR recombination output similarly in related and unrelated pairs.

The TCR sequence derives from a boy between 10 and 17 years old in good health. V is TRBV28 and J is TRBJ1-2; TRBD1 agrees at 8 bases. The sequencing sample was made of blood. The CDR3, as DNA: TGTGCCAGCAGTTTATGGTTTCAGGGGGCTTATGGCTACACCTTC. Translated, it gives CASSLWFQGAYGYTF.